Presented here are 27 T cell receptor beta chains from one specimen sequenced in a study of neurological immune-mediated disorders. From the 5' RACE reads, TCRdb called clonotypes with MiXCR, one entry per CDR3 protein. The sample contains about 55,000 distinct CDR3 sequences, approximately 4.1% of which appear only once. The specimen sequenced was PBMCs. These receptors were taken from a man aged 45-60 years with multiple sclerosis.

This clonotype was detected ten times or more. The rearrangement joins TRBV20-1 to TRBJ2-7, with TRBD2 matching 14 bases. This CDR3 is built from 14 residues. The V and J ends lost 4 bases and 4 bases, in that order; junction bases with no gene match: 3. Per germline, CDR1 DFQATT and CDR2 SNEGSKA (reference sequence). CDR3 amino acids: CSATGTSGSYEQYF. The CDR3 DNA reads as TGCAGTGCTACCGGGACTAGCGGGAGTTACGAGCAGTACTTC.

This clonotype was observed many times. The V gene is TRBV7-9, the J gene TRBJ2-7, with D perhaps TRBD1 (5 bases). Trimming stripped 2 bases from V and 2 bases from J, with 19 bases between. Germline CDR1 SEHNR, CDR2 FQNEAQ (reference sequence). The CDR3 totals 17 residues. The chain's CDR3 is CASSLLPDIPNPYEQYF. For the CDR3, the DNA is TGTGCCAGCAGCTTACTCCCGGACATACCGAATCCCTACGAGCAGTACTTC.

The rearrangement uses TRBV5-1 and TRBJ2-1; 10 bases align to TRBD2. V shed 1 base, J shed 6 bases, and the junction held 7 bases outside the gene matches. Per germline, CDR1 SGHRS and CDR2 YFSETQ. The CDR3 consists of 16 residues. DNA for the CDR3: TGCGCCAGCAGCTTGACGCTAGCGGGAGTGAGCAATGAGCAGTTCTTC. This encodes CASSLTLAGVSNEQFF.

The CDR3 sequence is CASSLAADQPQHF. As DNA, the CDR3 is TGCGCCAGCAGCTTGGCCGCCGATCAGCCCCAGCATTTT. The rearrangement uses TRBV5-1 and TRBJ1-5; D is uncertain. V was pared by 0 bases and J by 5 bases, with 6 bases between. CDR1 SGHRS and CDR2 YFSETQ come from the germline V gene. This CDR3 is 13 amino acids long.

The chain is built from TRBV3-1 and TRBJ2-3, with unresolved D. This CDR3 contains 14 residues. CDR1 LGHDT and CDR2 YNNKEL come from the germline V gene (reference sequence). V lost 2 bases and J lost 5, with 11 bases in between. This CDR3 is CASSQTKGEDTQYF. As DNA, the CDR3 is TGTGCCAGCAGCCAAACCAAGGGCGAAGATACGCAGTATTTT.

Only a few counts were recorded for this clonotype. J is TRBJ2-2 and V is TRBV20-1; 12 nucleotides match TRBD2. Germline V CDR1 and CDR2: DFQATT, SNEGSKA (reference sequence). The CDR3 covers 17 residues. With V trimmed by 0 bases and J by 6 bases, 8 bases remained unmatched. The CDR3 loop reads CSARDTGLAGYAGELFF. Here the CDR3 DNA reads TGCAGTGCTAGAGACACCGGACTAGCGGGATACGCCGGGGAGCTGTTTTTT.

This clonotype was counted ten times or more. This sequence joins TRBV2 and TRBJ2-7; D remains unclear. V lost 5 bases and J 2 bases, leaving 16 bases between the germline ends. The CDR3 has 15 residues. Per germline, CDR1 SNHLY and CDR2 FYNNEI. Here the CDR3 reads CASSRRRQQPYEQYF. The CDR3 region has the DNA TGTGCCAGCAGTAGACGCCGGCAGCAGCCCTACGAGCAGTACTTC.

This clonotype was seen at least ten times. The rearrangement joins TRBV5-1 to TRBJ1-3, with D unresolved. CDR1 and CDR2 (germline): SGHRS, YFSETQ. Trimming shortened V by 2 bases and J by 6 bases, and 3 bases separated the two germline ends. The CDR3 consists of 11 residues. Here the CDR3 DNA reads TGCGCCAGCAGCTTTAAAAACACCATATATTTT. Protein: CASSFKNTIYF.

In this sample, this clonotype turned up many times. The chain carries TRBV7-9 and TRBJ2-7; the match to TRBD2 covers 7 bases. Germline V gives CDR1 SEHNR, CDR2 FQNEAQ (reference sequence). J was trimmed by 3 bases and V by 5 bases; bases with no gene match: 16. The CDR3 has 17 amino acids. In DNA, the CDR3 is TGTGCCAGCAGCCAAGTGGGGGGGGGAAGAGGGCTCTACGAGCAGTACTTC. Its translation: CASSQVGGGRGLYEQYF. The full variable domain, completed using reference TRBV7-9 and TRBJ2-7, is DTGVSQNPRHKITKRGQNVTFRCDPISEHNRLYWYRQTLGQGPEFLTYFQNEAQLEKSRLLSDRFSAERPKGSFSTLEIQRTEQGDSAMYLCASSQVGGGRGLYEQYFGPGTRLTVT.

The chain uses TRBV5-1 and TRBJ2-7; perhaps D is TRBD1 or TRBD2 (5 bases each). This CDR3 is 14 amino acids long. Trimming shortened V by 3 bases and J by 4 bases, and 14 bases separated the two germline ends. The germline V gene encodes CDR1 SGHRS and CDR2 YFSETQ. The CDR3 region is CASSWDPGKYEQYF. CDR3 coding DNA: TGCGCCAGCAGCTGGGACCCAGGGAAGTACGAGCAGTACTTC.

This clonotype was seen a few times. V gene TRBV3-1 combines with J gene TRBJ2-2; D call uncertain. Germline V gene data show CDR1 as LGHDT and CDR2 as YNNKEL (reference sequence). V was pared by 1 base and J by 4 bases, with 7 bases between. The CDR3 covers 14 residues. CDR3 amino acids: CASSQGSFTGELFF. The CDR3 DNA is TGTGCCAGCAGCCAAGGGTCGTTCACCGGGGAGCTGTTTTTT.

This clonotype appeared many times. The gene calls are TRBV20-1 and TRBJ2-1; D perhaps matches TRBD2 (6 bases). This CDR3 contains 14 residues. Germline V gene data show CDR1 as DFQATT and CDR2 as SNEGSKA (reference sequence). Trimming shortened V by 8 bases and J by 8 bases, and 22 bases separated the two germline ends. The CDR3 protein is CSPGEEVGTHEQFF. CDR3 in DNA: TGCAGTCCGGGGGAGGAAGTAGGTACTCATGAGCAGTTCTTC.

This clonotype was detected ten times or more. The V gene is TRBV4-1, the J gene TRBJ2-5; TRBD2 matches at 9 bases. This CDR3 comprises 15 residues. J was trimmed by 5 bases and V by 4 bases; bases with no gene match: 8. Germline-derived CDR1 and CDR2 are MGHRA and YSYEKL. CDR3 nucleotide sequence: TGCGCCAGCAGCCTCCCGACTAGCGGCGTGGAGACCCAGTACTTC. Its protein is CASSLPTSGVETQYF.

This clonotype was found many times. The rearrangement joins TRBV29-1 to TRBJ2-7, with D perhaps TRBD1 (5 bases). V lost 3 bases, J lost 1 base, and 16 bases lay in between. Germline V gene sequence: CDR1 SQVTM, CDR2 ANQGSEA. The CDR3 spans 15 residues. The CDR3 sequence is CSVETDRPGSYEQYF. The CDR3 DNA is TGCAGCGTTGAGACAGACCGCCCAGGGTCCTACGAGCAGTACTTC.

This clonotype was counted a few times. This chain connects TRBV19 to TRBJ1-6; 10 positions agree with TRBD1. After removal of 5 bases from V and 6 bases from J, the junction contained 4 bases not matched to a gene. Germline V CDR1 and CDR2: LNHDA, SQIVND (reference sequence). The CDR3 is 15 residues long. In DNA, the CDR3 is TGTGCCAGTAGTCTCTGGGACAGGGGTAATTCACCCCTCCACTTT. It codes for CASSLWDRGNSPLHF.

This clonotype was detected ten times or more. At one boundary the junction diverges from the germline segment, which might be a read error. V is TRBV20-1 and J is TRBJ2-7; possibly TRBD2 for D (5 bases). Germline CDR1 and CDR2: DFQATT and SNEGSKA (reference sequence). The CDR3 is 11 residues long. CDR3 coding DNA: TGCAGTGCTAGAGATCAGAGTAGCGAGTCCTTC. Its protein is CSARDQSSESF.

This clonotype was picked up many times. The J gene is TRBJ2-2, the V gene TRBV5-1, with 11 bases identical to TRBD2. Trimming removed 0 bases from V and 4 bases from J; junction bases left unmatched: 5. CDR1 is SGHRS and CDR2 is YFSETQ in the germline V gene. The CDR3 has 17 residues. The CDR3 nucleotides are TGCGCCAGCAGCTTGGCCCCGGGGACTAGCGGCACCGGGGAGCTGTTTTTT. It specifies CASSLAPGTSGTGELFF. The full variable domain, rest sourced from reference TRBV5-1 and TRBJ2-2, is KAGVTQTPRYLIKTRGQQVTLSCSPISGHRSVSWYQQTPGQGLQFLFEYFSETQRNKGNFPGRFSGRQFSNSRSEMNVSTLELGDSALYLCASSLAPGTSGTGELFFGEGSRLTVL.

In this sample, this clonotype turned up many times. This chain joins TRBV14 and TRBJ2-1, with D uncertain. The CDR3 totals 14 residues. CDR1 and CDR2 from the germline V gene are SGHDN and FVKESK. Trimming took off 7 bases at V and 3 bases at J, with 13 bases between the two ends. The CDR3 spells CASNPIGGYNEQFF. As DNA, the CDR3 is TGTGCCAGCAACCCCATTGGCGGCTACAATGAGCAGTTCTTC. The full variable domain, with the rest looked up from reference TRBV14 and TRBJ2-1, is EAGVTQFPSHSVIEKGQTVTLRCDPISGHDNLYWYRRVMGKEIKFLLHFVKESKQDESGMPNNRFLAERTGGTYSTLKVQPAELEDSGVYFCASNPIGGYNEQFFGPGTRLTVL.

The sample holds many counts of this clonotype. The CDR3 coding sequence is TGCGCCAGCAGCGGCGGGGCAACCACCGGGGAGCTGTTTTTT. Translation: CASSGGATTGELFF. V usage is TRBV5-1 and J usage is TRBJ2-2; tentative D call: TRBD2 (6 bases). Per the germline V gene, CDR1 is SGHRS and CDR2 is YFSETQ. Trimming shortened V by 4 bases and J by 4 bases, and 11 bases separated the two germline ends. The CDR3 is 14 residues long.

This clonotype was seen at least ten times. The V call is TRBV11-2, the J call TRBJ2-4; D might be TRBD2 (6 bases). Trimming stripped 2 bases from V and 6 bases from J, with 14 bases between. The CDR3 is made up of 15 amino acids. Germline CDR1 reads SGHAT; CDR2 reads FQNNGV. CDR3 nucleotide sequence: TGTGCCAGCAGCTTATCGGGGGAACGGGCAAACATTCAGTACTTC. Its translation: CASSLSGERANIQYF.

This clonotype has a count of ten or more. This sequence joins TRBV20-1 and TRBJ2-5; TRBD2 aligns across 13 bases. The junction had 10 bases not matched to a gene; V was cut back by 7 bases and J by 5 bases. CDR3 length: 15 residues. Germline V gene data show CDR1 as DFQATT and CDR2 as SNEGSKA (reference sequence). The CDR3 nucleotides read TGCAGTGGAACTGGACTAGCGGGAGTTAGGGAGACCCAGTACTTC. Translation: CSGTGLAGVRETQYF.

This clonotype came up many times. This rearrangement joins TRBV20-1 to TRBJ1-2; possibly TRBD1 for D (6 bases). The CDR3 runs 14 residues. The V and J ends lost 7 bases and 4 bases respectively, with 19 bases between them. CDR1 DFQATT and CDR2 SNEGSKA come from the germline V gene (reference sequence). The CDR3 sequence: CSVNLKGGTYGYTF. The CDR3 nucleotides are TGCAGTGTTAACCTTAAAGGGGGTACCTATGGCTACACCTTC.

This clonotype has a count of ten or more. The chain combines TRBV2 with TRBJ2-7, with 7 bases lining up with TRBD1. The junction had 17 bases not matched to a gene; V was cut back by 6 bases and J by 6 bases. The CDR3 is 16 amino acids. From germline, CDR1 is SNHLY and CDR2 FYNNEI. CDR3 sequence: CASRGDIETGLVEQYF. CDR3 bases: TGTGCCAGCAGAGGGGATATAGAGACAGGGTTAGTCGAGCAGTACTTC.

This clonotype is large within its sample. The chain uses TRBV5-1 and TRBJ2-5, with 10 bases matching TRBD2. In germline, CDR1 is SGHRS, CDR2 YFSETQ. The CDR3 is made up of 19 amino acids. V dropped 4 bases and J dropped 5; count of bases not matched to a gene: 20. The CDR3 is CASSPRLAGGWGPDETQYF. The CDR3, as DNA: TGCGCCAGCAGCCCCCGCTTAGCGGGAGGATGGGGACCGGATGAGACCCAGTACTTC. Looking up the rest from reference TRBV5-1 and TRBJ2-5 gives the full variable domain: KAGVTQTPRYLIKTRGQQVTLSCSPISGHRSVSWYQQTPGQGLQFLFEYFSETQRNKGNFPGRFSGRQFSNSRSEMNVSTLELGDSALYLCASSPRLAGGWGPDETQYFGPGTRLLVL.

In this sample, this clonotype turned up many times. The chain is built from TRBV7-8 and TRBJ1-2; TRBD1 aligns across 7 bases. V gave up 1 base and J gave up 3 bases; unmatched junction bases: 5. There are 15 residues in the CDR3. Germline V gene data show CDR1 as SGHVS and CDR2 as FQNEAQ. CDR3 sequence (DNA): TGTGCCAGCAGCTTAGGTGGACAGGACGACTATGGCTACACCTTC. It is translated as CASSLGGQDDYGYTF.

The chain is built from TRBV9 and TRBJ1-2, with a possible D match to TRBD1 (5 bases). The CDR3 is 16 amino acids. Deletions cut 4 bases from V and 4 bases from J, with 20 bases between. The germline gives CDR1 SGDLS, CDR2 YYNGEE. The CDR3 coding sequence is TGTGCCAGCAGCTCCCCTGGGGGGTCCACCCTCTATGGCTACACCTTC. This gives the protein CASSSPGGSTLYGYTF.

This clonotype was seen a few times. This chain's CDR3 is CASSLRREGTDTQYF. The CDR3, as DNA: TGTGCCAGCAGCTTAAGGCGGGAGGGCACAGATACGCAGTATTTT. V is TRBV7-8 and J is TRBJ2-3; TRBD2 agrees at 8 bases. Trimming cost V 2 bases and J 1 base; bases outside gene matches: 2. The CDR3 is 15 amino acids. The V gene's germline CDR1 is SGHVS and CDR2 FQNEAQ.